Below are 18 T cell receptor beta chains sequenced from a single sample in a study of response to subunit inactivated influenza vaccine. TCRdb independently ran MiXCR on the RT-PCR reads; one entry per CDR3 protein. The sample includes a few hundred thousand distinct CDR3 sequences, about a fifth of them seen just once. The sample was PBMCs from blood, taken about 20 months after vaccination. The receptors originated from a man in his fifties or sixties who received an inactivated influenza vaccine.

The rearrangement joins TRBV5-1 to TRBJ2-3; TRBD1 agrees at 7 bases. V was pared by 2 bases and J by 2 bases, with 8 bases of the junction left unmatched. In germline, CDR1 is SGHRS, CDR2 YFSETQ. The CDR3 has 16 residues. The CDR3, as DNA: TGCGCCAGCAGCTTCGGACAGGCGTTTCCCACAGATACGCAGTATTTT. Translated, it gives CASSFGQAFPTDTQYF.

The chain employs TRBV28 and TRBJ1-2; unclear D gene. This CDR3 is built from 14 residues. In germline, CDR1 is MDHEN, CDR2 SYDVKM. V was trimmed by 3 bases and J by 8 bases, leaving 16 bases between them. CDR3: CASSFSPESGGYTF. The CDR3 DNA reads as TGTGCCAGCAGTTTTTCCCCCGAGTCGGGGGGCTACACCTTC.

This clonotype has more than one count but fewer than ten. The chain recombines TRBV18 with TRBJ2-2, with 8 bases matching TRBD1. Unmatched junction bases numbered 6, after V lost 3 bases and J lost 0 bases. CDR1 KGHSH and CDR2 LQKENI come from the germline V gene. CDR3 length: 17 amino acids. The CDR3 spells CASSPAGQATNTGELFF. CDR3 in DNA: TGTGCCAGCTCACCCGCGGGACAGGCCACGAACACCGGGGAGCTGTTTTTT.

This clonotype came up a few times. The rearrangement joins TRBV6-5 to TRBJ1-4, with D possibly TRBD1 on 5 matching bases. This CDR3 is built from 15 residues. With 2 bases removed from V and 3 bases from J, the gap between germline ends came to 10 bases. Germline CDR1 and CDR2: MNHEY and SVGAGI. The CDR3 sequence is CASSYGWGANEKLFF. The CDR3 DNA reads TGTGCCAGCAGTTACGGGTGGGGGGCTAATGAAAAACTGTTTTTT.

This chain connects TRBV29-1 to TRBJ1-3; D uncertain. V lost 5 bases and J 4 bases, leaving 12 bases between the germline ends. CDR1 is SQVTM, CDR2 ANQGSEA, per germline. This CDR3 is built from 13 residues. This CDR3 is CSVFSSTGNTIYF. In DNA form, the CDR3 reads TGCAGCGTTTTCAGCTCAACCGGAAACACCATATATTTT.

This clonotype has a handful of counts. The chain joins TRBV12-3 or TRBV12-4 to TRBJ1-1, with unresolved D. V lost 7 bases, J lost 1 base, and 10 bases lay in between. The CDR3 runs to 13 residues. Written as DNA, the CDR3 is TGTGCCAGCAATCTGGCAGCGAACACTGAAGCTTTCTTT. This encodes CASNLAANTEAFF.

Regarding this clonotype: Being one base from a much bigger clone, this may be a read error. This chain uses TRBV6-1 with TRBJ1-1; 7 bases agree with TRBD1. CDR1 is MNHNS, CDR2 SASEGT, per germline. The CDR3 has 15 residues. This chain's CDR3 is CAGSDAVAGGTEAFF. The CDR3 bases are TGTGCCGGCAGTGACGCGGTGGCAGGGGGCACTGAAGCTTTCTTT.

V usage is TRBV7-2 and J usage is TRBJ1-3; 7 nucleotides match TRBD1. Per the germline V gene, CDR1 is SGHTA and CDR2 is FQGNSA. The CDR3 is 14 amino acids. V was pared by 3 bases and J by 3 bases, with 2 bases of the junction left unmatched. The DNA of the CDR3 is TGTGCCAGCAGCTTCACAGGGGTTGGAAACACCATATATTTT. This sequence encodes CASSFTGVGNTIYF.

This clonotype was observed a few times. The chain couples TRBV20-1 to TRBJ1-2, with a possible D match to TRBD1 (6 bases). Germline CDR1 DFQATT, CDR2 SNEGSKA (reference sequence). The CDR3 is made up of 13 amino acids. Trimming took off 5 bases at V and 4 bases at J, with 14 bases between the two ends. The CDR3: CSAHVTGPYGYTF. The DNA of the CDR3 is TGCAGTGCTCACGTTACAGGGCCCTATGGCTACACCTTC.

This sequence joins TRBV15 and TRBJ2-7; TRBD1 matches at 8 bases. The CDR3 runs to 13 residues. Unmatched junction bases numbered 5, after V lost 2 bases and J lost 8 bases. The germline CDR1 and CDR2 sequences are LNHNV and YYDKDF (reference sequence). CDR3 in amino acids: CATSRSGQGQQYF. CDR3 DNA sequence: TGTGCCACCAGCAGATCCGGACAGGGCCAGCAGTACTTC.

This clonotype was observed at least ten times. The CDR3 nucleotides read TGCGCCAGCAGCTTGGTCGGGTCGGATGGAAACACCATATATTTT. It specifies CASSLVGSDGNTIYF. J is TRBJ1-3 and V is TRBV5-1; D uncertain. The CDR3 is made up of 15 amino acids. CDR1 is SGHRS and CDR2 is YFSETQ in the germline V gene. Trimming removed 0 bases from V and 3 bases from J, with 10 bases in between.

The CDR3 DNA reads as TGCGCCAGCAGCTTGGTACAGGAGAACACTGAAGCTTTCTTT. This encodes CASSLVQENTEAFF. This rearrangement joins TRBV5-1 to TRBJ1-1, with D perhaps matching TRBD1 (5 bases). The CDR3 spans 14 residues. Trimming stripped 0 bases from V and 1 base from J, with 7 bases between. Per the germline V gene, CDR1 is SGHRS and CDR2 is YFSETQ.

This clonotype came up a few times. CDR3 sequence: CASSPGQGGNGYTF. The CDR3 nucleotides read TGTGCCAGCAGCCCGGGACAGGGCGGTAATGGCTACACCTTC. This chain joins TRBV28 and TRBJ1-2, with TRBD1 matching 9 bases. The J segment lost 6 bases and the V segment lost 6 bases, leaving 8 bases of the junction unmatched. The length of the CDR3 is 14 residues. The germline gives CDR1 MDHEN, CDR2 SYDVKM.

Here the CDR3 DNA reads TGTGCCAGCAGCCCTATACCGGGAAACACCATATATTTT. Protein sequence: CASSPIPGNTIYF. The chain employs TRBV28 and TRBJ1-3, with D unresolved. The CDR3 consists of 13 residues. Germline assignment: CDR1 MDHEN and CDR2 SYDVKM. The ends were cut back, 6 bases at V and 4 bases at J, with 10 bases in the middle.

CDR3 sequence reads: CAWTSWGQGITEAFF. The DNA of the CDR3 is TGTGCCTGGACGTCCTGGGGACAGGGGATCACTGAAGCTTTCTTT. The J gene is TRBJ1-1, the V gene TRBV30, with TRBD1 identical over 10 bases. Germline CDR1 and CDR2: GTSNPN and SVGIG (reference sequence). V lost 4 bases to trimming and J lost 4 bases; unmatched junction nucleotides: 9. The length of the CDR3 is 15 residues.

This clonotype has just a few counts. The rearrangement uses TRBV3-1 and TRBJ2-1; TRBD2 might be the D (5 bases). Looked up from germline, CDR1 is LGHDT and CDR2 is YNNKEL (reference sequence). The CDR3 runs to 15 residues. V dropped 1 base and J dropped 4 bases, with 11 bases sitting between them. The CDR3 coding sequence is TGTGCCAGCAGCCAAGGAAATGGAGGTTACAATGAGCAGTTCTTC. Its translation is CASSQGNGGYNEQFF.

The genes are TRBV11-2 and TRBJ2-4; TRBD2 matches 9 bases. The J segment lost 15 bases and the V segment lost 0 bases, leaving 12 bases of the junction unmatched. CDR3 length: 15 residues. Germline CDR1 SGHAT, CDR2 FQNNGV. CDR3 sequence reads: CASSLDYGSGGPGYF. Written as DNA, the CDR3 is TGTGCCAGCAGCTTAGATTATGGGAGCGGGGGGCCGGGGTACTTC.

Comment on this clonotype: A read error may produce the germline difference seen at one junction end. The chain couples TRBV27 to TRBJ1-2; 11 bases are a match to TRBD1. The germline V gene encodes CDR1 MNHEY and CDR2 SMNVEV (reference sequence). This CDR3 spans 14 amino acids. CDR3 protein: CASSGTGGVSGHTF. The DNA of the CDR3 is TGTGCCAGCAGTGGGACAGGGGGAGTGAGTGGCCACACCTTC.